Included here is one T cell receptor (beta chain) sequence, with context. Its antigen is currently unknown. The sample belongs to a study of OX40 agonist ivuxolimab in advanced cancers. Study-level information: Enrolled patients in dose escalation had cancers that were hepatocellular carcinoma, melanoma, renal cell or head and neck cancer. General study findings and limits: Expanded peripheral T cell antigen specificity was not determined. There was clonal expansion of CD4+ and CD8+ blood T cells by week 6 at 0.1 to 3.0 mg/kg.

V was pared by 4 bases and J by 2 bases, with 19 bases between. The length of the CDR3 is 16 residues. From germline, CDR1 is SGHTS and CDR2 YDEGEE. Sequencing was performed with immunoSEQ multiplex PCR; in TCRdb, only in-frame clones are kept and a portion is missing. The data show 60,000 to 65,000 clones, roughly 90% seen once. This receptor was taken from an adult with an advanced solid tumor such as melanoma, head and neck, liver or kidney cancer. Specimen: CD4+ or CD8+ T cells sorted from blood, collected in a trial of the OX40 agonist ivuxolimab. V is TRBV5-8 and J is TRBJ2-7; no firm D call. The CDR3 region is CASSPPHANYPYEQYF. CDR3 nucleotide sequence: TGTGCCAGCAGCCCCCCCCACGCGAACTACCCCTACGAGCAGTACTTC.